A single sample gave rise to the 3 T cell receptor beta chains below, sequenced in a study of blood T cell repertoires in COVID-19. The data were produced by immunoSEQ multiplex PCR, yet TCRdb's version contains in-frame clones alone and is incomplete. Of about 360,000 clones detected, more than 70% appear once; the ten largest clones hold under 3%. Input material: peripheral blood. These receptors all come from a man aged 25 to 40 with active or convalescent COVID-19.

The rearrangement joins TRBV11-3 to TRBJ2-7; 7 bases fit TRBD1. The CDR3 extends over 14 amino acids. Unmatched junction bases numbered 7, after V lost 3 bases and J lost 5 bases. Germline CDR1 SGHNT, CDR2 YENEEA. The CDR3 here is CASSLGQSQNEQYF. CDR3 coding DNA: TGTGCCAGCAGCTTGGGACAGTCGCAAAACGAGCAGTACTTC.

The chain carries TRBV9 and TRBJ2-1; the match to TRBD2 covers 8 bases. Germline trimming cut 0 bases from V and 4 bases from J; bases unmatched to any gene: 6. The V gene's germline CDR1 is SGDLS and CDR2 YYNGEE. The length of the CDR3 is 16 residues. The CDR3 DNA sequence: TGTGCCAGCAGCGTAGAGGCTAGCGGGCCATACAATGAGCAGTTCTTC. This gives the protein CASSVEASGPYNEQFF.

This clone occurred a few times. The V gene is TRBV5-1, the J gene TRBJ2-5, with D maybe TRBD2 (5 bases). Per germline, CDR1 SGHRS and CDR2 YFSETQ. The V and J ends lost 7 bases and 0 bases respectively, with 13 bases between them. This CDR3 comprises 14 residues. CDR3 amino acids: CASFYGNNQETQYF. CDR3 bases: TGCGCCAGCTTCTACGGGAATAACCAAGAGACCCAGTACTTC. Using reference TRBV5-1 and TRBJ2-5 for the parts outside the CDR3, the full variable domain is KAGVTQTPRYLIKTRGQQVTLSCSPISGHRSVSWYQQTPGQGLQFLFEYFSETQRNKGNFPGRFSGRQFSNSRSEMNVSTLELGDSALYLCASFYGNNQETQYFGPGTRLLVL.